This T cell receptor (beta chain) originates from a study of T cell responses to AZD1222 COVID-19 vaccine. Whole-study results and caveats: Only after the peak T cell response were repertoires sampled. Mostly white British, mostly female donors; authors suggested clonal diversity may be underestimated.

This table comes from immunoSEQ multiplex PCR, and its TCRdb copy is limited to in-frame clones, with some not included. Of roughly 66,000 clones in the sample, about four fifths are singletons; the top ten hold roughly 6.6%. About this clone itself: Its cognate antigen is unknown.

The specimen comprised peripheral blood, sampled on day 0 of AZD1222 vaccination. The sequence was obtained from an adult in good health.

CDR3 in DNA: TGTGCCAGTAGTTCGGACAGGGACAACGAGCAGTACTTC. Its translation is CASSSDRDNEQYF. The chain employs TRBV19 and TRBJ2-7; 8 bases agree with TRBD1. The CDR3 is 13 residues long. CDR1 is LNHDA, CDR2 SQIVND, per germline (reference sequence). The J segment lost 5 bases and the V segment lost 5 bases, leaving 5 bases of the junction unmatched.